This T cell receptor (beta chain) was recorded in a study of vaccination effects on CD4 cells after COVID-19. Peptide-pool stimulation followed by sequencing identified expanded antigen-specific CD4+ clonotypes in the ViraFEST assay. Cells that had been cultured for less than 13 days were the source of isolated CD4+ T cells. Infection dated between March and December 2020, before the Alpha, Beta and Delta variants reached the United States. Participants received two doses of either the BNT162b2 or mRNA-1273 vaccine. The CDR3 has 14 amino acids. V was cut by 7 bases and J by 2 bases, with 13 bases left in between. The germline gives CDR1 SGHAT, CDR2 FQNNGV. The protocol was immunoSEQ multiplex PCR, while the TCRdb copy is restricted to in-frame clones and leaves out a portion. In the table there are about 15,000 clones, just over 75% of which are singletons. Worth noting for this clone: Its antigen remains unidentified.

The sample here was CD4+ T cells from PBMCs cultured with SARS-CoV-2 spike peptides, taken after COVID-19 vaccination. The chain recombines TRBV11-2 with TRBJ2-3, with D tentatively TRBD1 (5 bases). The sequence came from a human donor who had a prior SARS-CoV-2 infection. The CDR3 loop is CASNLDTNTDTQYF. CDR3 nucleotide sequence: TGTGCCAGCAACCTGGACACCAACACAGATACGCAGTATTTT. The full variable domain, completed using reference TRBV11-2 and TRBJ2-3, is EAGVAQSPRYKIIEKRQSVAFWCNPISGHATLYWYQQILGQGPKLLIQFQNNGVVDDSQLPKDRFSAERLKGVDSTLKIQPAKLEDSAVYLCASNLDTNTDTQYFGPGTRLTVL.